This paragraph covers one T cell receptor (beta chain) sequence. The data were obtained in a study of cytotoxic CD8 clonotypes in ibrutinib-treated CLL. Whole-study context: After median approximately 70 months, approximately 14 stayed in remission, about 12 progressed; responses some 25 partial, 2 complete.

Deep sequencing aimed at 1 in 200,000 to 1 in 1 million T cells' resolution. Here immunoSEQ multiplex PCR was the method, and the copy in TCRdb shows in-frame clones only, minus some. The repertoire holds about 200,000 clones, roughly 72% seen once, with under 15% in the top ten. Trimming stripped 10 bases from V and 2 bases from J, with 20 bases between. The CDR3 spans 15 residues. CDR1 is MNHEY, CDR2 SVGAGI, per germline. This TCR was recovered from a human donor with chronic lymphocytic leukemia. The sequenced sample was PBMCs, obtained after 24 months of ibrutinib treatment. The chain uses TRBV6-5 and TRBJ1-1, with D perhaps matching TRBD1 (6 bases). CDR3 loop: CATTPSGTPNTEAFF. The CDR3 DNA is TGTGCCACCACACCGTCCGGGACACCAAACACTGAAGCTTTCTTT.